This T cell receptor (beta chain) was observed in a study of early T cells in non-severe SARS-CoV-2 infection. CDR1 and CDR2 (germline): LGHNT, FRNRAP. Trimming took 1 base from V and 4 from J, leaving 8 bases between them. This CDR3 is built from 14 residues. TCRdb redid the calling of the 5' RACE reads with MiXCR, one entry per CDR3 protein. The data show approximately 79,000 distinct CDR3 sequences, with over 10% seen just once and about 6% held by the top ten. V gene TRBV12-5 combines with J gene TRBJ2-1; no clear D. Sequenced: whole blood. This TCR derives from an adult who was a healthcare worker with PCR-confirmed SARS-CoV-2 infection or an uninfected control (not recorded which). CDR3 in amino acids: CASGLGRTYNEQFF. CDR3 in DNA: TGTGCTAGTGGTTTGGGCAGAACGTACAATGAGCAGTTCTTC.